The 20 T cell receptor beta chains below all came from one sample that was sequenced in a study of T cells after yellow fever vaccination. TCRdb fed the 5' RACE reads into MiXCR, producing one record per CDR3 protein. The data hold over 150,000 distinct CDR3 sequences, with 5.5% to 7.5% observed a single time. The sequenced sample was CD4+ T cells sorted from PBMCs, obtained on the day of the first yellow fever vaccination. These receptors came from a man younger than 35 who received the YFV17D yellow fever vaccine.

This clonotype was picked up many times. J is TRBJ2-3 and V is TRBV4-3; perhaps D is TRBD1 or TRBD2 (7 bases each). V dropped 1 base and J dropped 8 bases, with 16 bases sitting between them. This CDR3 contains 15 residues. The V gene's germline CDR1 is LGHNA and CDR2 YSLEER. CDR3 loop: CASSQGGGGDGTQYF. Written as DNA, the CDR3 is TGCGCCAGCAGCCAAGGGGGAGGGGGCGACGGTACGCAGTATTTT.

V gene TRBV4-2 combines with J gene TRBJ2-2; no reliable D call. The CDR3 has 18 residues. The ends were cut back, 0 bases at V and 1 base at J, with 15 bases in the middle. CDR1 and CDR2 from the germline V gene are LGHNA and YNFKEQ. The CDR3 coding sequence is TGTGCCAGCAGCCAAGATATAGGAATTGCCCTGAACACCGGGGAGCTGTTTTTT. This codes for CASSQDIGIALNTGELFF.

This clonotype has only a few counts. This rearrangement joins TRBV6-2 or TRBV6-3 to TRBJ1-1; D gene unclear. Germline CDR1 reads MNHEY; CDR2 reads SVGEGT. The CDR3 has 16 amino acids. V was cut by 2 bases and J by 2 bases, with 15 bases left in between. The CDR3 nucleotides read TGTGCCAGCAGTTACCTTCCTACAGAGATTAACACTGAAGCTTTCTTT. Translating it yields CASSYLPTEINTEAFF.

This clonotype was counted many times. The rearrangement joins TRBV18 to TRBJ2-7; D ambiguous. This CDR3 is 14 amino acids long. From germline, CDR1 is KGHSH and CDR2 LQKENI. With 5 bases removed from V and 2 bases from J, the gap between germline ends came to 13 bases. CDR3 bases: TGTGCCAGCTCATCTCTGGGTAACCCCTACGAGCAGTACGTC. Translated, it gives CASSSLGNPYEQYV.

This clonotype has just a few counts. V is TRBV7-2 and J is TRBJ1-4; TRBD1 is a possible D gene (6 bases). V was pared by 4 bases and J by 0 bases, with 9 bases between. Germline CDR1 reads SGHTA; CDR2 reads FQGNSA. This CDR3 has 15 residues. The CDR3 reads CASSSQGSTNEKLFF. DNA of the CDR3: TGTGCCAGCAGCTCTCAGGGGTCAACTAATGAAAAACTGTTTTTT.

This clonotype was seen more than once but under ten times. The chain joins TRBV6-1 to TRBJ1-6, with D possibly being TRBD1 (5 bases). The CDR3 spans 14 residues. V lost 5 bases and J 2 bases, leaving 7 bases between the germline ends. Germline-derived CDR1 and CDR2 are MNHNS and SASEGT. The CDR3 region is CASSRGTYNSPLHF. The CDR3 DNA reads as TGTGCCAGCAGTAGGGGCACCTATAATTCACCCCTCCACTTT.

This chain links TRBV18 with TRBJ2-7, with 11 bases fitting TRBD1. Per germline, CDR1 KGHSH and CDR2 LQKENI. With 2 bases clipped from V and 1 base from J, the junction kept 4 bases outside the gene matches. The CDR3 runs 16 residues. CDR3 protein: CASSPTGTGGSYEQYF. The CDR3 region has the DNA TGTGCCAGCTCACCAACCGGGACAGGGGGATCCTACGAGCAGTACTTC.

This chain uses TRBV4-3 with TRBJ2-3; D assignment may be TRBD1 or TRBD2 (5 bases each). This CDR3 has 19 residues. The germline V gene encodes CDR1 LGHNA and CDR2 YSLEER. Trimming shortened V by 0 bases and J by 2 bases, and 21 bases separated the two germline ends. CDR3 coding DNA: TGCGCCAGCAGCCAAGATAAGGTTGGGGGTACCCTAAACACAGATACGCAGTATTTT. This encodes CASSQDKVGGTLNTDTQYF.

The rearrangement joins TRBV25-1 to TRBJ2-1; D not resolved. CDR3 length equals 11 residues. Germline V gene data show CDR1 as MGHDK and CDR2 as SYGVNS. V lost 4 bases and J 5 bases, leaving 3 bases between the germline ends. Here the CDR3 reads CASSGDNEQFF. The CDR3 coding sequence is TGTGCCAGCAGTGGTGACAATGAGCAGTTCTTC. Full variable domain (missing parts from reference TRBV25-1 and TRBJ2-1): EADIYQTPRYLVIGTGKKITLECSQTMGHDKMYWYQQDPGMELHLIHYSYGVNSTEKGDLSSESTVSRIRTEHFPLTLESARPSHTSQYLCASSGDNEQFFGPGTRLTVL.

This clonotype has a count of ten or more. The chain carries TRBV7-2 and TRBJ2-5, with TRBD2 identical over 11 bases. The CDR3 totals 16 residues. In germline, CDR1 is SGHTA, CDR2 FQGNSA. With V trimmed by 5 bases and J by 5 bases, 10 bases remained unmatched. CDR3 sequence: CASSRTSGGPGETQYF. CDR3 in DNA: TGTGCCAGCAGCCGAACTAGCGGGGGTCCAGGTGAGACCCAGTACTTC.

This clonotype showed up many times. This chain joins TRBV5-1 and TRBJ1-5, with 12 bases fitting TRBD1. Trimming removed 2 bases from V and 7 bases from J; junction bases left unmatched: 1. Germline-derived CDR1 and CDR2 are SGHRS and YFSETQ. This CDR3 spans 14 amino acids. The CDR3, as DNA: TGCGCCAGCAGCTTCGGGACAGGGGGCCAGCCCCAGCATTTT. Translation: CASSFGTGGQPQHF.

This clonotype was detected many times. This sequence joins TRBV7-2 and TRBJ2-3; 7 bases line up with TRBD1. The ends lost 4 bases at V and 2 bases at J; junction bases unmatched: 3. Germline V lookup: CDR1 SGHTA, CDR2 FQGNSA. The CDR3 is made up of 14 amino acids. CDR3 sequence: CASSSDRATDTQYF. CDR3 sequence (DNA): TGTGCCAGCAGCTCAGACAGGGCCACAGATACGCAGTATTTT. Complete variable domain (other parts from reference TRBV7-2 and TRBJ2-3): GAGVSQSPSNKVTEKGKDVELRCDPISGHTALYWYRQSLGQGLEFLIYFQGNSAPDKSGLPSDRFSAERTGGSVSTLTIQRTQQEDSAVYLCASSSDRATDTQYFGPGTRLTVL.

This clonotype has more than one count but fewer than ten. The chain has TRBV4-3 and TRBJ2-5, with 8 bases identical to TRBD2. Per germline, CDR1 LGHNA and CDR2 YSLEER. This CDR3 is built from 14 residues. The junction had 2 bases not matched to a gene; V was cut back by 1 base and J by 4 bases. CDR3 amino acids: CASSQGTSRETQYF. The CDR3 DNA follows: TGCGCCAGCAGCCAAGGGACTAGCCGAGAGACCCAGTACTTC.

This clonotype was seen many times. The chain recombines TRBV29-1 with TRBJ1-2; D may be TRBD1 (5 bases). Germline loops: CDR1 SQVTM, CDR2 ANQGSEA. V lost 4 bases and J lost 4, with 19 bases in between. The CDR3 contains 15 residues. The DNA of the CDR3 is TGCAGCGTTGGCCTCAAAGGTGTGACAGTCTATGGCTACACCTTC. This encodes CSVGLKGVTVYGYTF.

This clonotype was seen a handful of times. This chain connects TRBV12-3 or TRBV12-4 to TRBJ1-1; perhaps TRBD1 as D (5 bases). V was cut by 3 bases and J by 11 bases, with 16 bases left in between. The CDR3 runs to 13 residues. The CDR3 sequence: CASSFGQGNRAFF. The CDR3 bases are TGTGCCAGCAGTTTTGGTCAGGGTAATCGGGCTTTCTTT.

This clonotype turned up a few times. V and J are TRBV4-2 and TRBJ1-3, with D tentatively TRBD1 (6 bases). The CDR3 is made up of 16 amino acids. Germline V gene lookup returns CDR1 LGHNA and CDR2 YNFKEQ. The germline V and J ends were trimmed by 1 base and 0 bases, with 10 bases remaining between them. The CDR3: CASSQGDTSSGNTIYF. The CDR3 bases are TGTGCCAGCAGCCAAGGGGACACGAGCTCTGGAAACACCATATATTTT.

This clonotype has a count of ten or more. The rearrangement joins TRBV18 to TRBJ1-2, with D unresolved. In germline, CDR1 is KGHSH, CDR2 LQKENI. The CDR3 extends over 13 amino acids. V was shortened by 3 bases and J by 2 bases, with 7 bases between the two germline ends. CDR3 sequence (DNA): TGTGCCAGCTCACCGGCCCAGAACTATGGCTACACCTTC. The encoded protein is CASSPAQNYGYTF.

The chain has TRBV28 and TRBJ1-5; the D is unclear. CDR1 and CDR2 from the germline V gene are MDHEN and SYDVKM. Trimming removed 6 bases at V and 3 bases at J, with 9 bases between. CDR3 size: 13 residues. Here the CDR3 reads CASSTEVNQPQHF. In nucleotides, the CDR3 is TGTGCCAGCAGCACCGAGGTCAATCAGCCCCAGCATTTT.

This clonotype was detected many times. DNA for the CDR3: TGCAGGCCCCACAGGGGGCCGACCTACGAGCAGTACTTC. Its protein is CRPHRGPTYEQYF. The chain joins TRBV29-1 to TRBJ2-7, with 9 positions matching TRBD1. The length of the CDR3 is 13 residues. Germline values: CDR1 SQVTM, CDR2 ANQGSEA.

V and J are TRBV6-2 or TRBV6-3 and TRBJ2-7; the D gene is possibly TRBD1 (5 bases). The CDR3 runs to 13 residues. Trimming cost V 6 bases and J 1 base, with 10 bases left between them. The germline gives CDR1 MNHEY, CDR2 SVGEGT. The CDR3 DNA sequence: TGTGCCAGCAGCGAAAGGGGTTCCTACGAGCAGTACGTC. This codes for CASSERGSYEQYV.